This is a list of T cell receptor beta chains from one sample in a study of OX40 agonist ivuxolimab in advanced cancers. The data were produced by immunoSEQ multiplex PCR, yet TCRdb's version contains in-frame clones alone and is incomplete. The repertoire holds 76,000 or so clones, with approximately 85% as singletons. The sample here was CD4+ or CD8+ T cells sorted from blood, taken in a trial of the OX40 agonist ivuxolimab. The receptor set was obtained from an adult with an advanced solid tumor such as melanoma, head and neck, liver or kidney cancer. Each CDR3 is given with its conserved first and last residue.

TRBV6-6	TRBJ2-3	CASSPDLSTDTQYF
TRBV19	TRBJ2-2	CASSIVVGLTGELFF
TRBV23-1	TRBJ1-4	CASSQFNRAGRIGKEKLFF
TRBV2	TRBJ1-1	CASSEVRAFF
TRBV5-1	TRBJ1-4	CASSSHPATNEKLFF
TRBV5-1	TRBJ1-1	CASSLVAENTEAFF
TRBV6-6	TRBJ2-7	CASSYRLSSYEQYF
TRBV4-3	TRBJ2-2	CASSQVTLNTGELFF
TRBV19	TRBJ1-5	CASKRQGNIPAQPQHF
TRBV7-7	TRBJ2-3	CASSSGGPGTDTQYF
TRBV9	TRBJ2-3	CASSVDRQLTDTQYF
TRBV2	TRBJ2-7	CASRGTSYEQYF
TRBV7-2	TRBJ1-5	CASSLVGGTGDQPQHF
TRBV2	TRBJ1-2	CASSDLGATYGYTF
TRBV5-1	TRBJ1-6	CASSLLQGNSPLHF
TRBV11-2	TRBJ2-2	CASSPDRVEGGELFF
TRBV7-6	TRBJ1-5	CASSLGAPYSNQPQHF
TRBV19	TRBJ1-1	CASSLGTGVTEAFF
TRBV11-1	-	CASSPRMANEQYF
TRBV11-2	TRBJ2-5	CASSLLETQYF
TRBV30	TRBJ2-3	CAWTSGSPQVSTQYF
TRBV9	TRBJ2-3	CASSLLAGGGDTQYF